This T cell receptor (beta chain) was sequenced in a study of cytomegalovirus exposure and HLA in healthy donors. Per the germline V gene, CDR1 is LNHNV and CDR2 is YYDKDF (reference sequence). The CDR3 length is 15 residues. With 1 base clipped from V and 2 bases from J, the junction kept 1 base outside the gene matches. Whole-study results and caveats: Within a later analysis, the majority of CMV-associated TCR beta chains appeared HLA-restricted. The listing of roughly 160 TCR beta chains classed them as cytomegalovirus-associated.

13 Jbeta primers and 60 Vbeta primers were used for the PCR. Clones were read by immunoSEQ multiplex PCR, and TCRdb kept only the in-frame ones, dropping some. The table lists some 76,000 clones, roughly 84% of them singletons, with roughly 2.3% in the top ten. This clone was detected only once. What it binds is unknown. The V call is TRBV15, the J call TRBJ1-2; 10 bases align to TRBD1. This TCR was sampled from a woman aged 45 to 65 in good health and CMV-seronegative. Sequences were obtained from PBMCs. The CDR3 nucleotides read TGTGCCACCAGCAGAGTGGGACAGGGGAACTATGGCTACACCTTC. The encoded protein is CATSRVGQGNYGYTF.